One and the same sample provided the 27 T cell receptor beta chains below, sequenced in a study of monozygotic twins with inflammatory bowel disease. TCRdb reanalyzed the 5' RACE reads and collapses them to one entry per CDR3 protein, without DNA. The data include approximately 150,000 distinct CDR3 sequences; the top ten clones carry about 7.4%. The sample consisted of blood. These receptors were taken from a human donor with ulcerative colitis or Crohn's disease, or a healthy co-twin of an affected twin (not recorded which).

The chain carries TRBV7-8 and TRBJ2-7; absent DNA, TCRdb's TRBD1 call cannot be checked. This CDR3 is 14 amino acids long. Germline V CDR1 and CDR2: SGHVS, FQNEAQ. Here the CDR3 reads CASSTRDRGSEQYF.

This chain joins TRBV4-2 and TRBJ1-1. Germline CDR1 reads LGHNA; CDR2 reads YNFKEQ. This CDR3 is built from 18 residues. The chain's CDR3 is CASSHQVGPEGSRTEAFF.

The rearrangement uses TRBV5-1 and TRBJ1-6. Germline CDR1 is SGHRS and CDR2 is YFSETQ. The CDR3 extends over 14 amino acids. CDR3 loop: CASSLAPWASPLHF.

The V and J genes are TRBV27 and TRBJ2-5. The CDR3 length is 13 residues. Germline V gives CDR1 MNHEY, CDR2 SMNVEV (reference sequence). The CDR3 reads CASSAHLFETQYF.

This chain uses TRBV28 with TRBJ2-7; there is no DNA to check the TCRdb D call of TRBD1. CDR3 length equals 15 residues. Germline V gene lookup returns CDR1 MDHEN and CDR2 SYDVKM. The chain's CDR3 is CASTPPTGFSYEQYF.

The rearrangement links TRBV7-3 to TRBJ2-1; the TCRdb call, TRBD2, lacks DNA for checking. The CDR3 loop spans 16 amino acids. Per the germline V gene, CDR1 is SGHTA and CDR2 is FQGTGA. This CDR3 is CASSYLAGASYNEQFF.

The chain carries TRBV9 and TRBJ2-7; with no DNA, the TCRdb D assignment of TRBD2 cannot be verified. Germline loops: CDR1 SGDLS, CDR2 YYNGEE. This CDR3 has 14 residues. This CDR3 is CASSSARLVSEQYF.

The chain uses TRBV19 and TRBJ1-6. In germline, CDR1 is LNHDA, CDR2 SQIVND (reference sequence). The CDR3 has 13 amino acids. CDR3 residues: CASRAGINSPLHF.

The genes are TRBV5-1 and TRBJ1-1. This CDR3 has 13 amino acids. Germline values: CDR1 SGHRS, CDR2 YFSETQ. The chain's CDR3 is CASSLDMNTEAFF.

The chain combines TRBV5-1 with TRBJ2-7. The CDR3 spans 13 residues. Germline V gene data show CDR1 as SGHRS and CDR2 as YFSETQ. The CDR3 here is CASSLDSRGEQYF.

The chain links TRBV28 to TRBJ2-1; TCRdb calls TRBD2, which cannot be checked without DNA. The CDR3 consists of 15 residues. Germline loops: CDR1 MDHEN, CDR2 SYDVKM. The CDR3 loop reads CASSPPALQDNEQFF.

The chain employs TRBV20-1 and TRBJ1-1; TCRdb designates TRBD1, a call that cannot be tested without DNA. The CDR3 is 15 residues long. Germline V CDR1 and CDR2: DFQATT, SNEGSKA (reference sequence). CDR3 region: CSARPLDTWNTEAFF.

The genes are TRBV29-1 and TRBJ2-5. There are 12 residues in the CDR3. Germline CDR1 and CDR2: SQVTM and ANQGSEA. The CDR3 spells CSGFRGDRTQYF. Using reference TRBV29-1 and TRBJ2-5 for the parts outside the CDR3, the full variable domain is SAVISQKPSRDICQRGTSLTIQCQVDSQVTMMFWYRQQPGQSLTLIATANQGSEATYESGFVIDKFPISRPNLTFSTLTVSNMSPEDSSIYLCSGFRGDRTQYFGPGTRLLVL.

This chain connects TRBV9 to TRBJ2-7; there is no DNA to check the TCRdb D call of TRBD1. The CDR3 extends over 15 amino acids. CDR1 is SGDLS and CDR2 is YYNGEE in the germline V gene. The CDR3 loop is CASSPQGGRPYEQYF.

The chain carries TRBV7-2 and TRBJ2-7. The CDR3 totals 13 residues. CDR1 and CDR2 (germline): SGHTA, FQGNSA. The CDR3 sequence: CASSPHIAYEQYF.

This chain's CDR3 is CASSREAGGSSYEQYF. The chain joins TRBV18 to TRBJ2-7; TCRdb returns TRBD2, unconfirmable since there is no DNA. There are 16 residues in the CDR3. CDR1 KGHSH and CDR2 LQKENI come from the germline V gene. Supplemented by reference TRBV18 and TRBJ2-7, the full variable domain reads NAGVMQNPRHLVRRRGQEARLRCSPMKGHSHVYWYRQLPEEGLKFMVYLQKENIIDESGMPKERFSAEFPKEGPSILRIQQVVRGDSAAYFCASSREAGGSSYEQYFGPGTRLTVT.

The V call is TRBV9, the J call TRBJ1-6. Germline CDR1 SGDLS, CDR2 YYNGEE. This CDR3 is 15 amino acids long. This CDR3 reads CASSVADGYNSPLHF.

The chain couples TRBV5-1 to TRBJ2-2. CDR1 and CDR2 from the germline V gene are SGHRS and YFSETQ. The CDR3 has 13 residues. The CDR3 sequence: CASSSSYTGELFF.

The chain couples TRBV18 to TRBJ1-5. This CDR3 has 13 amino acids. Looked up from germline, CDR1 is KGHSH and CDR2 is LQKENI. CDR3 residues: CASSPKSNQPQHF.

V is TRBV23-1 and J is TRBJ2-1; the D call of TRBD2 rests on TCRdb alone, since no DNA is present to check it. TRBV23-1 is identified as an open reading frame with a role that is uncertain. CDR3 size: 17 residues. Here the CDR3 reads CASSQSGTSGRYNEQFF.

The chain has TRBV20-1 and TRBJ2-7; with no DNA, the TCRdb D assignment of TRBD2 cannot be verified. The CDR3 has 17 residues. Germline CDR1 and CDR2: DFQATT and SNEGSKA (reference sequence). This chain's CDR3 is CSARDPGLAGVAYEQYF.

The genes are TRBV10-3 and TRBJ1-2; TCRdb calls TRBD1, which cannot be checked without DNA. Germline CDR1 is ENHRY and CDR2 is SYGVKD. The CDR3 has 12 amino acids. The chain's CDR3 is CAINPGQDGYTF.

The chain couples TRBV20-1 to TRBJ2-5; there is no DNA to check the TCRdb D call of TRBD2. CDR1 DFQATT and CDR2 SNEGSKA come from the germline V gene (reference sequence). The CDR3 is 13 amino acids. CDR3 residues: CSARVGLQETQYF.

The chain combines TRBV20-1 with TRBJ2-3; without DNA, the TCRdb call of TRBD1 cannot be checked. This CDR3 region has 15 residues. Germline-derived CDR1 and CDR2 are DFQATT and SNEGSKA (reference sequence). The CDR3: CSARSPGPLADTQYF.

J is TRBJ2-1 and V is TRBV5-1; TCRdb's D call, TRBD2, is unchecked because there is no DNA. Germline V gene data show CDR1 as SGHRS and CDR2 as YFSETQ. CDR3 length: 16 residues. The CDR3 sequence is CASSLASGARHNEQFF.

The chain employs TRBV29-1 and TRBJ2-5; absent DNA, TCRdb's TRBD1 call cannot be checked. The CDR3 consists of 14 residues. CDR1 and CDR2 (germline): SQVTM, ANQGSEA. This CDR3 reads CSVESWDGEETQYF.

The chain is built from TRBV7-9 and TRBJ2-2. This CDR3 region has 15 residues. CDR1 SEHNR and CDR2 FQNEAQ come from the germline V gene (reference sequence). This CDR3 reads CASSLAGVGTGELFF.